The 7 T cell receptor beta chains in this list originate from one sample, sequenced in a study of T cells in women clearing cervical HPV infection (dated by TCRdb to the late 2010s). The protocol used for the library was the immunoSEQ multiplex PCR assay. Entries here come from immuneACCESS through TCRdb and include only in-frame sequences with V and J called. Some clones fail to appear in such tables; in the studies checked, an unresolved V gene covers under half of the shortfall, and the cause of the remainder is unknown. The table of this sample itemizes tens of thousands of clones. The ten top clones hold 3.5% to 4.5% of the sample. The sequenced material came from blood buffy coat. The receptors originated from a woman between 18 and 75 years old with a cervical HPV16 infection that either progressed to CIN3+ or cleared (not recorded which).

The sequenced part of the CDR3 DNA is TGTGCCAGCAGCTTGGAAATGGGTAGCAATCAGCCG. It is translated as CASSLEMGSNQP. The complete CDR3 protein is CASSLEMGSNQPQYF. The chain is built from TRBV5-5 and TRBJ2-3; D unclear. With the read ending 3 residues before the CDR3 end, the germline J gene is used to fill in that end. Per germline, CDR1 SGHKS and CDR2 YYEKEE (reference sequence). There are 15 residues in the CDR3.

With respect to this clone: The read terminates 3 residues ahead of where the CDR3 ends, so the germline J gene completes it. The rearrangement joins TRBV7-3 to TRBJ2-3, with 8 bases fitting TRBD1. The ends lost 1 base at V and 3 bases at J; junction bases unmatched: 0. This CDR3 region has 14 residues. Germline-derived CDR1 and CDR2 are SGHTA and FQGTGA. CDR3 protein: CASSLNRGTDTQYF. The sequenced part of the CDR3 DNA is TGTGCCAGCAGCTTAAACAGGGGGACAGATACG.

Notes on this clone: The CDR3 end lies 3 residues beyond the end of the read and is filled in from the germline J gene. J is TRBJ2-7 and V is TRBV19; 10 bases fit TRBD1. The J segment lost 3 bases and the V segment lost 4 bases, leaving 6 bases of the junction unmatched. The CDR3 has 15 amino acids. CDR1 is LNHDA and CDR2 is SQIVND in the germline V gene (reference sequence). CDR3 DNA, as far as it was read: TGTGCCAGTAGTACGGGACAGGGGAGATACTACGAG. Its translation: CASSTGQGRYYE. The full CDR3 protein reads CASSTGQGRYYEQYF.

A remark on this clone: The sequence runs out 3 residues before the end of the CDR3; the remainder is reconstructed from the germline J gene. The J gene is TRBJ2-5, the V gene TRBV5-1; TRBD2 matches 10 bases. The germline V gene encodes CDR1 SGHRS and CDR2 YFSETQ. There are 15 residues in the CDR3. Trimming removed 3 bases from V and 3 bases from J; junction bases left unmatched: 5. The CDR3 bases that were read are TGCGCCAGCAGCTCCGGTACTAGCGGGGAAGAGACC. This translates into CASSSGTSGEET. In full, the CDR3 reads CASSSGTSGEETQYF.

With respect to this clone: The read halts 3 residues ahead of the CDR3 end, with the missing end drawn from the germline J gene. The chain has TRBV11-2 and TRBJ2-7; D not certain. The CDR3 consists of 15 residues. The germline V gene has CDR1 SGHAT and CDR2 FQNNGV. V was pared by 1 base and J by 1 base, with 11 bases between. The CDR3 loop is CASSLGSTPSYEQYF. CDR3 bases read: TGTGCCAGCAGCTTAGGCTCGACACCTTCCTACGAG.

Regarding this clone: The sequenced fragment ends 3 residues before the CDR3 boundary, so the rest is inferred from the germline J gene. The gene calls are TRBV5-1 and TRBJ2-7, with TRBD1 as a possible D gene (6 bases). Germline CDR1 SGHRS, CDR2 YFSETQ. The V end was cut by 4 bases, the J end by 5 bases, with 13 bases between. This CDR3 comprises 13 residues. The CDR3 protein is CASSQGNIHEQYF. CDR3 DNA (partial): TGCGCCAGCAGCCAGGGGAACATTCACGAG.

A remark on this clone: The CDR3 goes on 3 residues after the read ends, and that part is filled in from the germline J gene. The gene calls are TRBV7-2 and TRBJ2-7; 7 positions agree with TRBD2. Losses at the gene ends were 1 base for V and 5 bases for J; bases not matched to a gene: 8. Germline CDR1 and CDR2: SGHTA and FQGNSA. The CDR3 consists of 15 residues. The CDR3 protein is CASSLVSGDPNEQYF. Partial CDR3 DNA: TGTGCCAGCAGCTTAGTAAGCGGGGACCCTAACGAG.